The rows below give T cell receptor beta chains drawn from one sample of a study of T-cell reconstitution after alpha-beta-depleted transplantation in children. TCRdb analysed the PCR reads with MiXCR anew, one entry per CDR3 protein. The sample includes roughly 200,000 distinct CDR3 sequences, roughly 7.1% of them seen just once. This specimen consisted of PBMCs, obtained before TCRalphabeta/CD19-depleted stem cell transplant. These receptors were obtained from a boy aged 2 to 10 with acute lymphoblastic leukemia, due to receive a stem cell transplant. Both conserved end residues are part of each CDR3. The D gene is left open where the match is weak. Not every row has a clone size; where given, it reads once, few, many or a size class.

D,V,size,length,J,DNA,CDR3
-,TRBV20-1,-,15,TRBJ1-1,TGCAGTGCTATGGAGGGAGATGGGGCGTTCACTGAAGCTTTCTTT,CSAMEGDGAFTEAFF
TRBD1,TRBV7-8,-,16,TRBJ1-6,TGTGCCAGCAGCTTAGGAAGAACAGGGGGAAATTCACCCCTCCACTTT,CASSLGRTGGNSPLHF
-,TRBV7-9,many,14,TRBJ2-7,TGTGCCAGCAGCCCCCGGGACTGGCCCTACGAGCAGTACTTC,CASSPRDWPYEQYF
TRBD2,TRBV7-2,few,16,TRBJ2-7,TGTGCCAGCAGCTGGAGGGCGGGGGTTACCTCCTACGAGCAGTACTTC,CASSWRAGVTSYEQYF
-,TRBV6-5,many,14,TRBJ1-4,TGTGCCAGCAGCCCCCTCCCCGATCGGGAAAAACTGTTTTTT,CASSPLPDREKLFF
-,TRBV4-3,-,18,TRBJ1-5,TGCGCCAGCAGCCAAGGAGGTATAGGCAGGGATGTTTATCAGCCCCAGCATTTT,CASSQGGIGRDVYQPQHF
TRBD2,TRBV3-1,-,16,TRBJ2-2,TGTGCCAGCAGCCAACGAAGCGGGGCTTACACCGGGGAGCTGTTTTTT,CASSQRSGAYTGELFF
-,TRBV20-1,many,14,TRBJ2-1,TGCAGTGCTAGAGATGGCCTAACTGCAGATGAGCAGTTCTTC,CSARDGLTADEQFF
-,TRBV28,-,12,TRBJ1-2,TGTGCCAGCAGTTTTTCCAACTATGGCTACACCTTC,CASSFSNYGYTF
TRBD1,TRBV5-1,-,15,TRBJ1-6,TGCGCCAGCAGCGGTACCGGGACAGGGCAATCACCCCTCCACTTT,CASSGTGTGQSPLHF
TRBD2,TRBV7-8,few,16,TRBJ2-3,TGTGCCAGCAGCTTAGGACTAGCGGGGGGGGGTGATACGCAGTATTTT,CASSLGLAGGGDTQYF
TRBD2,TRBV3-1,few,16,TRBJ2-5,TGTGCCAGCAGCCGGGGAAATAGCGGGGTTCAAGAGACCCAGTACTTC,CASSRGNSGVQETQYF
TRBD2,TRBV27,few,11,TRBJ2-1,TGTGCCAGCAGTGGCGGGAGGGCCGTGTTCTTC,CASSGGRAVFF
TRBD1,TRBV7-2,many,15,TRBJ2-5,TGTGCCAGCAGCAAAGGGGGGACAGGGACTCAGACCCAGTACTTC,CASSKGGTGTQTQYF
-,TRBV6-5,few,15,TRBJ1-1,TGTGCCAGCAGTTACGGCAGGGCCTTGAACACTGAAGCTTTCTTT,CASSYGRALNTEAFF
-,TRBV20-1,few,17,TRBJ2-5,TGCAGTGCTAGAGATCGGAGACTAACACGAACTTTAGAGACCCAGTACTTC,CSARDRRLTRTLETQYF
TRBD2,TRBV20-1,few,13,TRBJ2-3,TGCAGTCTACTAGCGGTCGTTACAGATACGCAGTATTTT,CSLLAVVTDTQYF
-,TRBV29-1,many,13,TRBJ2-5,TGCAGCGTTGCCTGGAACAGCCGGGAGACCCAGTACTTC,CSVAWNSRETQYF
-,TRBV5-1,many,12,TRBJ2-7,TGCGCCAGCACCAGCAGTACCTACGAGCAGTACTTC,CASTSSTYEQYF
-,TRBV19,-,16,TRBJ1-1,TGTGCCAGTAGTAGCCCCTCGTTAAGGGGGAGCACTGAAGCTTTCTTT,CASSSPSLRGSTEAFF
-,TRBV7-8,many,13,TRBJ2-7,TGTGCCAGCAGCTTAGTAGTCTTCTACGAGCAGTACTTC,CASSLVVFYEQYF
-,TRBV18,many,13,TRBJ1-2,TGTGCCAGCTCACGGGATGACCGCGATGGCTACACCTTC,CASSRDDRDGYTF
TRBD2,TRBV6-2/TRBV6-3,many,17,TRBJ2-3,TGTGCCAGCAGTTACCCCCCGGGTAGCGGGGTAACAGATACGCAGTATTTT,CASSYPPGSGVTDTQYF
-,TRBV4-3,many,16,TRBJ2-6,TGCGCCAGCAGCCAAGATCGAGACTCTGGGGCCAACGTCCTGACTTTC,CASSQDRDSGANVLTF
TRBD2,TRBV29-1,few,13,TRBJ2-5,TGCAGCGTTCGGGGGGGGAATTTCGAGACCCAGTACTTC,CSVRGGNFETQYF
TRBD2,TRBV20-1,many,13,TRBJ2-7,TGCAGTGCTAAGGGACTAGTTTGGCGCGAGCAGTACTTC,CSAKGLVWREQYF
-,TRBV12-3/TRBV12-4,many,13,TRBJ1-5,TGTGCCAGCAGGAAAGACAGTTATCAGCCCCAGCATTTT,CASRKDSYQPQHF
-,TRBV4-3,few,15,TRBJ1-2,TGCGCCAGCAGCCAAGAGCCTGGACGGAACTATGGCTACACCTTC,CASSQEPGRNYGYTF
-,TRBV5-6,many,14,TRBJ2-3,TGTGCCAGCAGCTTGGGGGGGCGTGCAGATACGCAGTATTTT,CASSLGGRADTQYF
-,TRBV7-2,many,15,TRBJ1-1,TGTGCCAGCAGCTTAGGTGGGGCTATGAACACTGAAGCTTTCTTT,CASSLGGAMNTEAFF
TRBD1,TRBV4-3,many,17,TRBJ2-1,TGCGCCAGCAGCCAAGATGTCGGACAGGGGGCATACAATGAGCAGTTCTTC,CASSQDVGQGAYNEQFF
-,TRBV4-3,few,16,TRBJ2-1,TGCGCCAGCAGCCAAGATCCGGACAGTTCCTACAATGAGCAGTTCTTC,CASSQDPDSSYNEQFF
TRBD2,TRBV12-3/TRBV12-4,many,15,TRBJ2-1,TGTGCCAGCAGTGGACTAGCGGGAGGAAGTAATGAGCAGTTCTTC,CASSGLAGGSNEQFF
-,TRBV12-3/TRBV12-4,many,13,TRBJ1-2,TGTGCCAGCAGTTTAAGGGACGGGGGTGGCTACACCTTC,CASSLRDGGGYTF
-,TRBV5-1,many,13,TRBJ2-7,TGCGCCAGCAGCTTCCGGGACACCTACGAGCAGTACTTC,CASSFRDTYEQYF
-,TRBV4-3,-,16,TRBJ2-7,TGCGCCAGCAGCCAAGGCCCTCCCGGGACGGATTACGAGCAGTACTTC,CASSQGPPGTDYEQYF
-,TRBV12-3/TRBV12-4,many,10,TRBJ2-1,TGTGCCAGCAGTTTAAATGAGCAGTTCTTC,CASSLNEQFF
-,TRBV4-3,few,15,TRBJ2-5,TGCGCCAGCAGCCAAGAGGGGAGACAGGCAGAGACCCAGTACTTC,CASSQEGRQAETQYF
-,TRBV12-3/TRBV12-4,many,12,TRBJ2-7,TGTGCCAGCACCTTGGGGAGCCACGAGCAGTACTTC,CASTLGSHEQYF
TRBD2,TRBV4-2,many,15,TRBJ2-1,TGTGCCAGCAGCCAAGTGGGGGGGGGAAACAATGAGCAGTTCTTC,CASSQVGGGNNEQFF